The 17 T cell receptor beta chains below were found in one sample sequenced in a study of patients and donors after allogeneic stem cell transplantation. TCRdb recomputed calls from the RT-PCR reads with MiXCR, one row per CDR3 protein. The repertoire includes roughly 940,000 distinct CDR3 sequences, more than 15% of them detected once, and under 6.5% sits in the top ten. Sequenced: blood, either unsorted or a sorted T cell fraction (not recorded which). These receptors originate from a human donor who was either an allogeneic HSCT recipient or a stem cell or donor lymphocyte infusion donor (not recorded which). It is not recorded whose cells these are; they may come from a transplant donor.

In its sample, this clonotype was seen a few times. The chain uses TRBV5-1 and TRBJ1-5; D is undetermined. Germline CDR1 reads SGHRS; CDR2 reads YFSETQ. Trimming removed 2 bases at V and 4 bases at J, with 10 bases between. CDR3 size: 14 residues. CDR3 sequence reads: CASSFDPGNQPQHF. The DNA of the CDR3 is TGCGCCAGCAGCTTTGATCCGGGTAATCAGCCCCAGCATTTT.

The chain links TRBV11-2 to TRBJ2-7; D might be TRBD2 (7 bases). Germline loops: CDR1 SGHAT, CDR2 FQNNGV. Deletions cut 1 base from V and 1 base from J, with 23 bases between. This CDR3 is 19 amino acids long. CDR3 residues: CASSLGGGAGILQSYEQYF. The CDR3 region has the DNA TGTGCCAGCAGCTTAGGAGGGGGGGCAGGGATTCTACAGTCCTACGAGCAGTACTTC.

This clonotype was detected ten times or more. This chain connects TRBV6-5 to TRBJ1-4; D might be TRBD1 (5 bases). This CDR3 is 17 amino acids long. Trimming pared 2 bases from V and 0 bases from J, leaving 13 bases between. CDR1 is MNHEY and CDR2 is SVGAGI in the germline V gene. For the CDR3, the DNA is TGTGCCAGCAGTTACGAGGGACCTTTAGCAACTAATGAAAAACTGTTTTTT. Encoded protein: CASSYEGPLATNEKLFF.

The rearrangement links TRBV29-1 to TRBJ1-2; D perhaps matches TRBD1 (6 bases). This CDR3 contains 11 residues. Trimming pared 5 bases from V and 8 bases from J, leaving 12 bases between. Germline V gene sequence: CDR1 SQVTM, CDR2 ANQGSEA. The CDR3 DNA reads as TGCAGCGTTTCCGGGGGCAAAGGCTACACCTTC. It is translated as CSVSGGKGYTF.

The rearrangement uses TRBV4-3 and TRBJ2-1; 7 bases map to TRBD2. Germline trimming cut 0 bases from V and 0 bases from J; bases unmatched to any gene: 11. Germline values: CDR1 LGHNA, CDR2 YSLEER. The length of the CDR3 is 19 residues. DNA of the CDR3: TGCGCCAGCAGCCAAGATTCCGCCCGGCGGGGGAGCTCCTACAATGAGCAGTTCTTC. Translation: CASSQDSARRGSSYNEQFF.

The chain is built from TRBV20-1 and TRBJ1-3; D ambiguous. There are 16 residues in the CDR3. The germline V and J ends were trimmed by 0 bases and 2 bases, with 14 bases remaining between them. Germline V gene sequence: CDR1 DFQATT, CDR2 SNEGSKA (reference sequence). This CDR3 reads CSARDPRQGPGNTIYF. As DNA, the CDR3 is TGCAGTGCTAGAGATCCACGGCAAGGCCCTGGAAACACCATATATTTT.

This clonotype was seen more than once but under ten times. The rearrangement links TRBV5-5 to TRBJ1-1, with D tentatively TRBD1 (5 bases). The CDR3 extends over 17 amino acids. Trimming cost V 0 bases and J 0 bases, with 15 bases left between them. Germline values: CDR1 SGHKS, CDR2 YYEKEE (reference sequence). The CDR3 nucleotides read TGTGCCAGCAGCTTGGGGGACGGACGATATATGAACACTGAAGCTTTCTTT. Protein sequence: CASSLGDGRYMNTEAFF.

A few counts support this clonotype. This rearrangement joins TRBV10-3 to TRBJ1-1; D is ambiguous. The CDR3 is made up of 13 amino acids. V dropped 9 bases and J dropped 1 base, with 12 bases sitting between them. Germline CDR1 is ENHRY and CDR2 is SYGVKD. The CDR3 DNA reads TGTGCCATTAGTAGAGGTCAGAACACTGAAGCTTTCTTT. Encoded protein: CAISRGQNTEAFF.

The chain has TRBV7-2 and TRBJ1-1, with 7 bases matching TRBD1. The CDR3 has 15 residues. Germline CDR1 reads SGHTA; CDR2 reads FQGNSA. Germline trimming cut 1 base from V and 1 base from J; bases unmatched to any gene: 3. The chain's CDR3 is CASSLEGATNTEAFF. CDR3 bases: TGTGCCAGCAGCTTAGAGGGGGCAACGAACACTGAAGCTTTCTTT. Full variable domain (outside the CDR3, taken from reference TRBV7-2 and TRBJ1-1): GAGVSQSPSNKVTEKGKDVELRCDPISGHTALYWYRQSLGQGLEFLIYFQGNSAPDKSGLPSDRFSAERTGGSVSTLTIQRTQQEDSAVYLCASSLEGATNTEAFFGQGTRLTVV.

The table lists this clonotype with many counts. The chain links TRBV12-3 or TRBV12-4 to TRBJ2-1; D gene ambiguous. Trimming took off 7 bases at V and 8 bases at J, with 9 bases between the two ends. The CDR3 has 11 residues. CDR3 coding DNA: TGTGCCAGCATTCTTCGGGATGAGCAGTTCTTC. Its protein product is CASILRDEQFF.

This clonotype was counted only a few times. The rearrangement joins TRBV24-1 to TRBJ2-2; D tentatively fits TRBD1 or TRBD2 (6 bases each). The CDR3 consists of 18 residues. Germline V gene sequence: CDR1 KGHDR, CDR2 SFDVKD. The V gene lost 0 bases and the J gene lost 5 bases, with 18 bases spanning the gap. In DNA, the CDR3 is TGTGCCACCAGTGATTTGCTCCGGGGGCCGATGGGGACCGGGGAGCTGTTTTTT. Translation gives CATSDLLRGPMGTGELFF.

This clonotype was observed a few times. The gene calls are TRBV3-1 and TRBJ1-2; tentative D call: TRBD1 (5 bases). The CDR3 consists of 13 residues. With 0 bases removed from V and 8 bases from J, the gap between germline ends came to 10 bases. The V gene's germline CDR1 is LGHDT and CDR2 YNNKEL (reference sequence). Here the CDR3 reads CASSQERRGGYTF. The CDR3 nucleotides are TGTGCCAGCAGCCAAGAACGGAGGGGCGGCTACACCTTC.

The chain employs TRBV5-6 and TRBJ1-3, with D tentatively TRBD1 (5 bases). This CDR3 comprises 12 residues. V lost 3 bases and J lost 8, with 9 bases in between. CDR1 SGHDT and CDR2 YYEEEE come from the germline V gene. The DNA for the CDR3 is TGTGCCAGCAGCTCCGGGGGATACACCATATATTTT. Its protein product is CASSSGGYTIYF.

The CDR3: CASSQDRSVGTNTGELFF. CDR3 sequence (DNA): TGTGCCAGCAGCCAAGATCGGTCCGTGGGTACGAACACCGGGGAGCTGTTTTTT. This chain links TRBV14 with TRBJ2-2; D is unclear. Germline-derived CDR1 and CDR2 are SGHDN and FVKESK. The V end was cut by 0 bases, the J end by 0 bases, with 14 bases between. CDR3 length equals 18 residues.

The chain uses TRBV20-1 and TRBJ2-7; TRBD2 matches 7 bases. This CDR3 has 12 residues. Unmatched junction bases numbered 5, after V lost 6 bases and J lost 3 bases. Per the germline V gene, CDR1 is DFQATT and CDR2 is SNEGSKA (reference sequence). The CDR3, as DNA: TGCAGTGCAGCGGGGAATTACTACGAGCAGTACTTC. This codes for CSAAGNYYEQYF.

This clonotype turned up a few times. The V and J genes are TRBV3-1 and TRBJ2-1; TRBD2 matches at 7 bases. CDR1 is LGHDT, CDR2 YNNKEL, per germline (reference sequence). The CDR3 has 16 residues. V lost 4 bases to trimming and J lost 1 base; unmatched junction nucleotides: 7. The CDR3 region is CASSPPGGRSYNEQFF. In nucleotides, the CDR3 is TGTGCCAGCAGCCCACCGGGAGGTCGGTCCTACAATGAGCAGTTCTTC.

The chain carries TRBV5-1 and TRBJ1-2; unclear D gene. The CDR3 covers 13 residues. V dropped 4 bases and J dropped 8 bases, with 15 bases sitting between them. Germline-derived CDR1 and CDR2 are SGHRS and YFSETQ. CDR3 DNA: TGCGCCAGCAGCGCGGATGGTATTGGGGGCTACACCTTC. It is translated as CASSADGIGGYTF. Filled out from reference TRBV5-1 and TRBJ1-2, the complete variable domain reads KAGVTQTPRYLIKTRGQQVTLSCSPISGHRSVSWYQQTPGQGLQFLFEYFSETQRNKGNFPGRFSGRQFSNSRSEMNVSTLELGDSALYLCASSADGIGGYTFGSGTRLTVV.